Listed below are T cell receptor beta chains from one sample, sequenced in a study of early T cells in non-severe SARS-CoV-2 infection. TCRdb analysed the 5' RACE reads with MiXCR anew, one entry per CDR3 protein. Of roughly 63,000 distinct CDR3 sequences in the sample, roughly 13% were seen once. The sequenced sample was whole blood. Source of these receptors: an adult who was a healthcare worker with PCR-confirmed SARS-CoV-2 infection or an uninfected control (not recorded which). CDR3s include the opening cysteine and the closing phenylalanine or tryptophan. A D gene is named only where the DNA matches it firmly. Size is omitted from some rows. Given values are once, few, many or a class for expanded clones.

clone size,J gene,V gene,D gene,CDR3 DNA,CDR3 protein
NA,TRBJ1-2,TRBV20-1,TRBD1,TGCAGTGCTAGTGTTCCAGGGGGCTATGGCTACACCTTC,CSASVPGGYGYTF
NA,TRBJ2-2,TRBV3-1,NA,TGTGCCAGCGGACGACAGGCCTCCGCGAACACCGGGGAGCTGTTTTTT,CASGRQASANTGELFF
few,TRBJ2-7,TRBV6-5,NA,TGTGCCAGCAGTTACTCGAGGCTGGCTAGCCGCTCCTACGAGCAGTACTTC,CASSYSRLASRSYEQYF
many,TRBJ1-5,TRBV19,NA,TGTGCCAGTAGTCCCCAGGGGAGGAAGCCCCAGCATTTT,CASSPQGRKPQHF
NA,TRBJ2-5,TRBV27,NA,TGTGCCAGCCTCGGACCCAATACCGAGACCCAGTACTTC,CASLGPNTETQYF
many,TRBJ2-7,TRBV20-1,NA,TGCAGTGCTAGAGACGGGGTGGGGCAGTACTTC,CSARDGVGQYF
NA,TRBJ2-7,TRBV10-3,TRBD1,TGTGCCATCAGTGGGGGACAGGGCAGCTACGAGCAGTACTTC,CAISGGQGSYEQYF
few,TRBJ2-2,TRBV10-3,TRBD1,TGTGCCATCCGGACAGGTACCACCGGGGAGCTGTTTTTT,CAIRTGTTGELFF
NA,TRBJ2-2,TRBV30,NA,TGTGCCCGGAAGCTTGGGGCGAACACCGGGGAGCTGTTTTTT,CARKLGANTGELFF
many,TRBJ1-1,TRBV9,NA,TGTGCCAGCAGCCCCCGTGCTGAAGCTTTCTTT,CASSPRAEAFF
many,TRBJ2-3,TRBV3-1,TRBD2,TGTGCCAGCAGCCAAGCCCCAGCGGGGCCGGGTACGCAGTATTTT,CASSQAPAGPGTQYF
few,TRBJ1-1,TRBV6-5,TRBD1,TGTGCCAGCACGTGGGGGCTTACAGGGGGCATCACTGAAGCTTTCTTT,CASTWGLTGGITEAFF
many,TRBJ1-3,TRBV6-5,NA,TGTGCCAGCAGTTCCGCAGGGGCTTCCGGAAACACCATATATTTT,CASSSAGASGNTIYF
many,TRBJ2-1,TRBV3-1,TRBD2,TGTGCCAGCAGCCCCAGTCGGGAAGCGGGGGCCTACAATGAGCAGTTCTTC,CASSPSREAGAYNEQFF
few,TRBJ2-3,TRBV4-3,NA,TGCGCCAGCAGCCCGGCAGGGTTTATCGCAGATACGCAGTATTTT,CASSPAGFIADTQYF
many,TRBJ2-1,TRBV11-2,TRBD1,TGTGCCAGCAGCTCCCAGGGGGCGCAGCCCAATGAGCAGTTCTTC,CASSSQGAQPNEQFF
few,TRBJ2-7,TRBV18,TRBD1,TGTGCCAGCTCACCCCCTAGGGGACAGGGGGCCTACGAGCAGTACTTC,CASSPPRGQGAYEQYF
few,TRBJ1-6,TRBV30,NA,TGTGCCTTGGAGAGAACCCCATCCCTCCACTTT,CALERTPSLHF
NA,TRBJ1-4,TRBV7-4,NA,TGTGCCAGCAGTTCCCTGGGGATAAATGAAAAACTGTTTTTT,CASSSLGINEKLFF
NA,TRBJ1-3,TRBV19,NA,TGTGCCAGTAGTTCTGCAGGGGCCGGAAACACCATATATTTT,CASSSAGAGNTIYF
few,TRBJ1-1,TRBV7-9,NA,TGTGCCAGCAGCTTAGGGTTTTCCTCTAAGGGCACTGAAGCTTTCTTT,CASSLGFSSKGTEAFF
many,TRBJ2-3,TRBV6-1,NA,TGTGCCAGCAGGGGATACAGGCCGGATATTACAGATACGCAGTATTTT,CASRGYRPDITDTQYF
many,TRBJ1-2,TRBV5-1,NA,TGCGCCAGCAGCTCCACAGGGACTAACTATGGCTACACCTTC,CASSSTGTNYGYTF
many,TRBJ1-6,TRBV12-3/TRBV12-4,TRBD1,TGTGCCAGCACCAGGGGGGGATCACCCCTCCACTTT,CASTRGGSPLHF
many,TRBJ2-1,TRBV4-1,NA,TGCGCCAGCAGCCAAGGTTTGGAGGGGGCTAACGATGAGCAGTTCTTC,CASSQGLEGANDEQFF
NA,TRBJ2-7,TRBV29-1,NA,TGCAGCGTTGAAAGGGCGGGGATCACCCTTAATTACGAGCAGTACTTC,CSVERAGITLNYEQYF
NA,TRBJ2-3,TRBV7-3,TRBD2,TGTGCCAGCAGACCGGGGGGTTCAGATACGCAGTATTTT,CASRPGGSDTQYF
many,TRBJ1-5,TRBV4-2,NA,TGTGCCAGCAGCCAAGTTCAACTTAATCAGCCCCAGCATTTT,CASSQVQLNQPQHF
many,TRBJ1-4,TRBV7-9,NA,TGTGCCAGCAGCAACTTCCCTGGAGGGGACCCGGGGGCGTCAAGTGAAAAACTGTTTTTT,CASSNFPGGDPGASSEKLFF
few,TRBJ2-4,TRBV2,NA,TGTGCCAGTGAGAGGGTTTCAGTCGGCAAAAACATTCAGTACTTC,CASERVSVGKNIQYF
many,TRBJ2-1,TRBV5-6,TRBD2,TGTGCCAGCAGCTTACGGGAGGGCATGTACAATGAGCAGTTCTTC,CASSLREGMYNEQFF
many,TRBJ2-7,TRBV9,NA,TGTGCCAGCAGCGGGGACGCTCCCTACGAGCAGTACTTC,CASSGDAPYEQYF
NA,TRBJ2-2,TRBV20-1,TRBD1,TGCAGTGCTAGAAATTCGGGACAGGGTAACACCGGGGAGCTGTTTTTT,CSARNSGQGNTGELFF
few,TRBJ1-1,TRBV29-1,TRBD1,TGCAGCGCTGGACAGGGGGCTTTTTCTGAAGCTTTCTTT,CSAGQGAFSEAFF
many,TRBJ2-7,TRBV20-1,NA,TGCAGTGCTCCTACAGGGCCACCCTACGAGCAGTACTTC,CSAPTGPPYEQYF
NA,TRBJ1-6,TRBV3-1,NA,TGTGCCAGCAGCCAAGGCCAGGGACTCCACTTT,CASSQGQGLHF
NA,TRBJ1-1,TRBV5-1,TRBD1,TGCGCCAGCGGGACAGGGGGCGACACTGAAGCTTTCTTT,CASGTGGDTEAFF
many,TRBJ2-3,TRBV18,TRBD2,TGTGCCAGCTCACCACCGGTGACTAGCGTCGGCTCGGATACGCAGTATTTT,CASSPPVTSVGSDTQYF
NA,TRBJ2-3,TRBV7-2,TRBD2,TGTGCCAGCAGCTTAGTTCTAGCGGGGGGGCTCACGACAGATACGCAGTATTTT,CASSLVLAGGLTTDTQYF
few,TRBJ2-7,TRBV7-6,NA,TGTGCCAGCAGCTTAGTAGGGGGGCTGAGCTCCTACGAGCAGTACTTC,CASSLVGGLSSYEQYF
NA,TRBJ2-1,TRBV19,TRBD2,TGTGCCAGTAGTACTAGGAGGGCGGGGGAATACAATGAGCAGTTCTTC,CASSTRRAGEYNEQFF
NA,TRBJ2-1,TRBV6-6,TRBD2,TGTGCCAGCAGTTCCCCTAGCGGGGGGGACTACAATGAGCAGTTCTTC,CASSSPSGGDYNEQFF
NA,TRBJ2-7,TRBV2,NA,TGTGCCAGCAGTCAGTCACCCGAGCAGTACTTC,CASSQSPEQYF
NA,TRBJ2-1,TRBV2,TRBD2,TGTGCCAGCAGTGAAGCTACTAGCGGGGGAATACATGAGCAGTTCTTC,CASSEATSGGIHEQFF
many,TRBJ1-6,TRBV5-1,NA,TGCGCCAGCAGCTTGGATGGGTCTCGTAATTCACCCCTCCACTTT,CASSLDGSRNSPLHF
many,TRBJ2-7,TRBV5-1,TRBD1,TGCGCCAGCAGCCAGACCGGACAGGCCGGCGAGCAGTACTTC,CASSQTGQAGEQYF
many,TRBJ2-1,TRBV5-1,NA,TGCGCCAGCAGCTCCGGAAACTCCAATGAGCAGTTCTTC,CASSSGNSNEQFF
NA,TRBJ1-1,TRBV7-9,TRBD1,TGTGCCAGCAGCTTAACCCCGGGACAGGGGATCGCTGAAGCTTTCTTT,CASSLTPGQGIAEAFF
many,TRBJ2-7,TRBV5-4,NA,TGTGCCAGCAGCCCTCAGGACGGATCCTACGAGCAGTACTTC,CASSPQDGSYEQYF
NA,TRBJ1-5,TRBV6-2/TRBV6-3,TRBD1,TGTGCCAGCAGTACCCGCCAGACAGGGCCGAGCAATCAGCCCCAGCATTTT,CASSTRQTGPSNQPQHF
few,TRBJ1-2,TRBV19,NA,TGTGCCAGTACCATTGGAGACAGTGGGCCCCCTAACTATGGCTACACCTTC,CASTIGDSGPPNYGYTF
NA,TRBJ2-2,TRBV10-1,TRBD2,TGCGCCAGCAGTGCTAGCGGGACTCCGAACACCGGGGAGCTGTTTTTT,CASSASGTPNTGELFF
NA,TRBJ2-3,TRBV7-9,TRBD2,TGTGCCAGCAGGTCGCCGGGACTAGCGGGGGGGCCACAGCCAGATACGCAGTATTTT,CASRSPGLAGGPQPDTQYF
many,TRBJ2-7,TRBV12-5,NA,TGTGCTAGTGGTTTGGCCACCGGTAACGCCATCTCCTACGAGCAGTACTTC,CASGLATGNAISYEQYF
many,TRBJ2-5,TRBV21-1,NA,TGTGCCAGCAGCAAACATCTCCCGTATGGGGGGGGCCGGAGGCAAGAGACCCAGTACTTC,CASSKHLPYGGGRRQETQYF
NA,TRBJ1-2,TRBV27,TRBD1,TGTGCCAGCAGTTTATCGGGACAGGGATATGGCTACACCTTC,CASSLSGQGYGYTF
NA,TRBJ1-1,TRBV10-3,TRBD1,TGTGCCATCGGACAGGGTTTAACTGAAGCTTTCTTT,CAIGQGLTEAFF
many,TRBJ1-2,TRBV18,NA,TGTGCCAGCTCACCACAGGGTCTTTATGGCTACACCTTC,CASSPQGLYGYTF
many,TRBJ1-1,TRBV9,NA,TGTGCCAGCAGCGTTGAAGGCCTTTCGACTGAAGCTTTCTTT,CASSVEGLSTEAFF
NA,TRBJ1-1,TRBV6-5,NA,TGTGCCAGCAGTTACTCGGCGGTCGGTAGCACTGAAGCTTTCTTT,CASSYSAVGSTEAFF